A single T cell receptor beta chain is shown here with its context. The CDR3 totals 17 residues. The V segment lost 3 bases and the J segment 7 bases; nucleotides outside the gene matches: 12. Germline assignment: CDR1 ENHRY and CDR2 SYGVKD. Using a J-beta primer mix together with a sample-barcoded 5' primer, a second PCR was run for about 6 to 11 cycles. Carrying 12 random nucleotides, a template-switch adaptor labeled each individual cDNA molecule. TCRdb re-analysed the 5' RACE reads in MiXCR, keeping a single row per CDR3 protein. The sample comprises around 800,000 distinct CDR3 sequences, 50% to 65% of which are singletons, and approximately 40% rests with the top ten. The sample originates from a study of blood T cells in healthy people across ages. Healthy Caucasian individuals from Russia aged roughly 6 to 90 were enrolled as donors.

The sequence was obtained from a man at least 80 years old in good health. The sample was blood. The chain couples TRBV10-3 to TRBJ2-1, with 10 nucleotides matching TRBD2. CDR3 DNA sequence: TGTGCCATCAGTGACCCACCAAAGCGGGAGGGCGTGAATGAGCAGTTCTTC. This encodes CAISDPPKREGVNEQFF.